A selection of T cell receptor beta chains follows, all from one sample in a study of radiation and T cells in renal cell carcinoma. Repertoires were generated with immunoSEQ multiplex PCR, while TCRdb's copy carries only in-frame clones and drops some. The sample lists about 24,000 clones; over 45% were seen once. The sequencing here drew on tumor tissue, taken from a patient whose treatment was nephrectomy without radiotherapy. Receptors were obtained from a middle-aged man with renal cell carcinoma. CDR3s include the opening cysteine and the closing phenylalanine or tryptophan. The D gene is left open where the match is weak. Clone sizes are given selectively: once, few, many, or a class where the clone is expanded.

>.|TRBJ2-1|.|TRBV11-2
CASSLVAGSLDEQFF
TGTGCCAGCAGCTTAGTAGCAGGGTCCCTCGATGAGCAGTTCTTC
>TRBD1|TRBJ1-1|few|TRBV27
CASSYTPDRIEAFF
TGTGCCAGCAGTTATACCCCGGACAGGATAGAAGCTTTCTTT
>.|TRBJ2-3|.|TRBV7-2
CASSPQYLSTDTQYF
TGTGCCAGCAGCCCGCAGTACCTTAGCACAGATACGCAGTATTTT
>TRBD2|TRBJ2-3|.|TRBV13
CASSFKRGMLDTQYF
TGTGCCAGCAGCTTTAAGCGGGGTATGTTGGATACGCAGTATTTT
>.|TRBJ1-2|.|TRBV11-2
CASSLWGRNYGYTF
TGTGCCAGCAGCTTATGGGGCCGCAACTATGGCTACACCTTC
>.|TRBJ1-3|.|TRBV5-1
CASSLQEGGNTIYF
TGCGCCAGCAGCTTGCAAGAGGGAGGAAACACCATATATTTT
>TRBD1|TRBJ2-7|.|TRBV28
CASSINTGGEQYF
TGTGCCAGCAGCATAAATACAGGGGGCGAGCAGTACTTC
>.|TRBJ1-1|few|TRBV20-1
CSASSEAEAFF
TGCAGTGCTAGTTCGGAGGCTGAAGCTTTCTTT
>.|TRBJ2-2|many|TRBV11-2
CASSFQGQDGELFF
TGTGCCAGCAGCTTTCAGGGCCAGGACGGGGAGCTGTTTTTT
>.|TRBJ1-2|medium-sized|TRBV5-4
CASRLGGEVGYTF
TGTGCCAGCCGCTTAGGGGGTGAGGTTGGCTACACCTTC
>TRBD1|TRBJ1-4|.|TRBV6-6
CASSYGGQGGEKLFF
TGTGCCAGCAGTTACGGGGGACAGGGAGGCGAAAAACTGTTTTTT
>TRBD2|TRBJ2-7|.|TRBV27
CASSSLAGGEYEQYF
TGTGCCAGCAGTTCACTAGCGGGAGGTGAATACGAGCAGTACTTC
>TRBD1|TRBJ1-1|.|TRBV19
CASRGQGTTEAFF
TGTGCCAGCCGGGGACAGGGGACCACTGAAGCTTTCTTT
>.|TRBJ2-5|once|TRBV14
CASSQDEGETQYF
TGTGCCAGCAGCCAAGATGAAGGGGAGACCCAGTACTTC
>.|TRBJ1-1|.|TRBV15
CATSHGARLNTEAFF
TGTGCCACCAGTCACGGAGCACGGTTGAACACTGAAGCTTTCTTT
>.|TRBJ1-2|.|TRBV5-5
CASSLSRGTNYGYTF
TGTGCCAGCAGCTTGTCCCGAGGAACTAACTATGGCTACACCTTC
>TRBD2|TRBJ2-7|.|TRBV5-6
CASSLRRLASSSYEQYF
TGTGCCAGCAGCTTGAGGAGACTAGCTAGCAGCTCCTACGAGCAGTACTTC
>.|TRBJ1-1|many|TRBV18
CASSPPGSSSAFF
TGTGCCAGCTCACCACCGGGCTCCTCTTCGGCTTTCTTT
>.|TRBJ2-4|once|TRBV30
CAWSDWGGLGNIQYF
TGTGCCTGGAGTGACTGGGGGGGGCTGGGAAACATTCAGTACTTC
>.|TRBJ2-2|few|TRBV7-2
CASSLGIGELFF
TGTGCCAGCAGCTTAGGGATCGGGGAGCTGTTTTTT
>.|TRBJ2-1|.|TRBV19
CASSPLPGNEQFF
TGTGCCAGTAGTCCCCTCCCGGGAAATGAGCAGTTCTTC
>.|TRBJ1-2|.|TRBV28
CASSSNYGYTF
TGTGCCAGCAGTAGTAACTATGGCTACACCTTC
>.|TRBJ1-2|.|TRBV16
CASSQADAGLYGYTF
TGTGCCAGCAGCCAGGCAGACGCGGGTCTCTATGGCTACACCTTC
>.|TRBJ2-3|.|TRBV11-3
CASSTGHGADTQYF
TGTGCCAGCAGCACAGGCCACGGGGCAGATACGCAGTATTTT